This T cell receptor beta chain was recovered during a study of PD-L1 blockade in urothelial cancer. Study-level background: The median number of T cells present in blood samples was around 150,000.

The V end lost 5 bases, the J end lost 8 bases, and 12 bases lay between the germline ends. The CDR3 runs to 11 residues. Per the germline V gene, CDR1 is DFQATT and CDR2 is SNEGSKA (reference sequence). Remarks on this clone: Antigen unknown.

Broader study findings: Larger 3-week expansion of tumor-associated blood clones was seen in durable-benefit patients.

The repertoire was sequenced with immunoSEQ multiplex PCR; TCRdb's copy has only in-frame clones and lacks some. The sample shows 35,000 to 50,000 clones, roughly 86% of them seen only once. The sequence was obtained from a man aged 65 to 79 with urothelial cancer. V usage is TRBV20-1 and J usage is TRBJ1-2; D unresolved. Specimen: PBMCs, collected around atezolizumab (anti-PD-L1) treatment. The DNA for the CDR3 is TGCAGTGCTCAGGATTACCGAGGCTACACCTTC. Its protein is CSAQDYRGYTF.